This passage covers 10 T cell receptor beta chains from one sample sequenced in a study of cytomegalovirus exposure and HLA in healthy donors. The PCR used 60 Vbeta and 13 Jbeta primers. Assay used: immunoSEQ multiplex PCR; TCRdb lists only in-frame clones, some missing. The table records under 130,000 clones, approximately 72% of them present only once. Sequences were obtained from PBMCs. These receptors all come from a woman between 50 and 59 years old in good health and CMV-seronegative.

The chain employs TRBV6-1 and TRBJ1-6, with 8 bases identical to TRBD1. This CDR3 comprises 15 residues. Germline lookup yields CDR1 MNHNS and CDR2 SASEGT. Trimming cost V 6 bases and J 10 bases; bases outside gene matches: 11. The CDR3: CASSSGTGLLSPLHF. The CDR3 DNA reads TGTGCCAGCAGCTCCGGGACAGGCTTATTATCACCCCTCCACTTT.

This sequence joins TRBV6-1 and TRBJ2-3; 7 positions agree with TRBD2. V lost 6 bases to trimming and J lost 1 base; unmatched junction nucleotides: 4. The germline V gene has CDR1 MNHNS and CDR2 SASEGT. The CDR3 loop spans 14 amino acids. The CDR3 spells CASSWDYGTDTQYF. As DNA, the CDR3 is TGTGCCAGCAGCTGGGACTACGGCACAGATACGCAGTATTTT.

The rearrangement links TRBV7-2 to TRBJ2-5, with TRBD2 matching 8 bases. This CDR3 is 14 amino acids long. Germline trimming cut 8 bases from V and 0 bases from J; bases unmatched to any gene: 5. Germline CDR1 and CDR2: SGHTA and FQGNSA. CDR3 sequence reads: CASGMRGDQETQYF. CDR3 DNA: TGTGCCAGCGGAATGCGGGGGGACCAAGAGACCCAGTACTTC.

The CDR3: CASSLYLAAQETQYF. In DNA form, the CDR3 reads TGTGCCAGCAGCTTATACTTGGCGGCACAAGAGACCCAGTACTTC. This sequence joins TRBV7-3 and TRBJ2-5; no firm D call. CDR3 size: 15 residues. With 2 bases removed from V and 2 bases from J, the gap between germline ends came to 12 bases. Germline V lookup: CDR1 SGHTA, CDR2 FQGTGA. The whole variable domain, filled in from reference TRBV7-3 and TRBJ2-5, reads GAGVSQTPSNKVTEKGKYVELRCDPISGHTALYWYRQSLGQGPEFLIYFQGTGAADDSGLPNDRFFAVRPEGSVSTLKIQRTERGDSAVYLCASSLYLAAQETQYFGPGTRLLVL.

This chain uses TRBV27 with TRBJ2-4; a possible D gene is TRBD2 (5 bases). V gave up 6 bases and J gave up 8 bases, with 17 bases separating them. The V gene's germline CDR1 is MNHEY and CDR2 SMNVEV (reference sequence). The CDR3 totals 14 residues. The CDR3: CASSSGKERHIQYF. CDR3 nucleotide sequence: TGTGCCAGCAGCTCGGGGAAAGAGAGGCACATTCAGTACTTC.

This clone was picked up a small number of times. The rearrangement links TRBV6-6 to TRBJ1-5; D uncertain. The germline gives CDR1 MNHNY, CDR2 SVGAGI (reference sequence). The V end was cut by 6 bases, the J end by 2 bases, with 14 bases between. The CDR3 totals 15 residues. The CDR3 protein is CASRGLMGGNQPQHF. DNA for the CDR3: TGTGCCAGCAGGGGGTTGATGGGAGGCAATCAGCCCCAGCATTTT.

The rearrangement joins TRBV5-1 to TRBJ2-7; D not resolved. Per germline, CDR1 SGHRS and CDR2 YFSETQ. This CDR3 is 15 amino acids long. The V and J ends lost 1 base and 2 bases respectively, with 13 bases between them. CDR3: CASSLLIGGTYEQYF. The CDR3 nucleotides are TGCGCCAGCAGCTTGTTAATCGGCGGAACCTACGAGCAGTACTTC.

This chain connects TRBV20-1 to TRBJ1-4; weak D call: TRBD1 (5 bases). This CDR3 has 9 residues. CDR1 and CDR2 from the germline V gene are DFQATT and SNEGSKA (reference sequence). V gave up 7 bases and J gave up 8 bases, with 5 bases separating them. CDR3 in amino acids: CSEGEKLFF. CDR3 nucleotides: TGCAGTGAGGGGGAAAAACTGTTTTTT.

This chain joins TRBV5-5 and TRBJ2-1; TRBD2 matches at 8 bases. Germline V CDR1 and CDR2: SGHKS, YYEKEE (reference sequence). The CDR3 length is 16 residues. V lost 6 bases to trimming and J lost 3 bases; unmatched junction nucleotides: 11. CDR3 in amino acids: CASTLSGTRFYNEQFF. CDR3 nucleotide sequence: TGTGCCAGCACCCTTAGCGGGACGAGGTTCTACAATGAGCAGTTCTTC. Supplemented by reference TRBV5-5 and TRBJ2-1, the full variable domain reads DAGVTQSPTHLIKTRGQQVTLRCSPISGHKSVSWYQQVLGQGPQFIFQYYEKEERGRGNFPDRFSARQFPNYSSELNVNALLLGDSALYLCASTLSGTRFYNEQFFGPGTRLTVL.

This clone has only a few counts. This chain uses TRBV14 with TRBJ2-4; TRBD2 matches at 10 bases. The germline gives CDR1 SGHDN, CDR2 FVKESK. This CDR3 is built from 14 residues. The V gene end was trimmed by 4 bases and the J gene end by 8 bases; junction bases not matched to a gene: 5. The CDR3 sequence is CASSPSGSWHIQYF. CDR3 DNA: TGTGCCAGCAGCCCTAGCGGGAGTTGGCACATTCAGTACTTC.